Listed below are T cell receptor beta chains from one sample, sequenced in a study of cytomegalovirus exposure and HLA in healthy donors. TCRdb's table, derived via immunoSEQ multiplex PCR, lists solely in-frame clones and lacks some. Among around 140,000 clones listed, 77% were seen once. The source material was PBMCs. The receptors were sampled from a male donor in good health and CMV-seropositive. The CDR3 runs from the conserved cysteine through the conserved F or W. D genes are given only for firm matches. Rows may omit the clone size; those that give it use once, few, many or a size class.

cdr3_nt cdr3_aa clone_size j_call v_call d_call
TGCGCCAGCAGCTTGGCCAAGGCCATCAGGGCAGATACGCAGTATTTT CASSLAKAIRADTQYF . TRBJ2-3 TRBV5-1 .
TGTGCCAGCAGAGTTTATCGGTACAGCGGGAGGGCCGTTGAGCAGTTCTTC CASRVYRYSGRAVEQFF . TRBJ2-1 TRBV27 TRBD2
TGTGCCAGCTCACCGTGGCAGGGCCTCGACAATGAGCAGTTCTTC CASSPWQGLDNEQFF . TRBJ2-1 TRBV18 .
TGTGCCAGCGCCCTCCGGGACAGGGGGAATCACACCTTC CASALRDRGNHTF few TRBJ1-2 TRBV28 TRBD1
TGTGCCAGCAGCTTGGACAGAGACGAGCAGTACTTC CASSLDRDEQYF . TRBJ2-7 TRBV7-2 .
TGTGCCAGCAGCCCCCCAGGGACTATTGAGACCCAGTACTTC CASSPPGTIETQYF . TRBJ2-5 TRBV13 TRBD2
TGCGCCAGCAGCCTCGTCCCGGGGAATCAGCCCCAGCATTTT CASSLVPGNQPQHF few TRBJ1-5 TRBV5-1 .
TGTGCCAGCGGCCGCTCCGGGGGCTACGAGCAGTACTTC CASGRSGGYEQYF . TRBJ2-7 TRBV2 .
TGTGCCAGCAGCTTCCCCGCTAGCGGGAGCTCCTACAATGAGCAGTTCTTC CASSFPASGSSYNEQFF . TRBJ2-1 TRBV7-2 TRBD2
TGTGCCAGCAGACCCTCCGGGGCGGGGGGCTACACCTTC CASRPSGAGGYTF once TRBJ1-2 TRBV6-5 .
TGTGCCAGCAGCCCCGGTTGGGAGCAGTACTTC CASSPGWEQYF . TRBJ2-7 TRBV7-9 .
TGTGCCAGCGGCTACGCGGTCTCCTACAATGAGCAGTTCTTC CASGYAVSYNEQFF . TRBJ2-1 TRBV6-5 .
TGTGCCAGCTCACCACCGTTGGGACAGGGGTCCTACGAGCAGTACTTC CASSPPLGQGSYEQYF medium-sized TRBJ2-7 TRBV18 TRBD1
TGTGCCAGCAGATCCGGGACAGGGGAGGCACACGGGCAGTTCTTC CASRSGTGEAHGQFF few TRBJ2-1 TRBV6-6 TRBD1
TGTGCCAGTGGACAGATTACTAACTATGGCTACACCTTC CASGQITNYGYTF . TRBJ1-2 TRBV2 .
TGTGCCAGCAGCCTTGGAGCGACCCAGCCCCAGCATTTT CASSLGATQPQHF . TRBJ1-5 TRBV9 .
TGCGCCAGCAGTCGTAGTAGCGGGGGGCTTCAAGAGACCCAGTACTTC CASSRSSGGLQETQYF . TRBJ2-5 TRBV5-1 TRBD2
TGTGCCAGCAGTGAACAGGGTGAGGATACGCAGTATTTT CASSEQGEDTQYF . TRBJ2-3 TRBV6-5 .
TGTGCCAGCAGCTCAGCCCGACAGGGGAGGGGCAATGAGCAGTTCTTC CASSSARQGRGNEQFF . TRBJ2-1 TRBV7-6 .
TGTGCCAGCAGTGTCTTAACAGGGGACTATGGCTACACCTTC CASSVLTGDYGYTF . TRBJ1-2 TRBV2 TRBD1
TGTGCCAGCAGTGCCTTTATGAGACTAGCGGGAGGAGATACGCAGTATTTT CASSAFMRLAGGDTQYF . TRBJ2-3 TRBV6-1 TRBD2
TGTGCCAGCAGTGAGACAGGGGGCTATCAGCCCCAGCATTTT CASSETGGYQPQHF . TRBJ1-5 TRBV6-1 TRBD1
TGTGCCAGTGGCCACAGGGGCACACAGCCCCAGCATTTT CASGHRGTQPQHF . TRBJ1-5 TRBV19 TRBD1
TGTGCCAGCAGCTTAGGAGGTTCTAACACTGAAGCTTTCTTT CASSLGGSNTEAFF . TRBJ1-1 TRBV5-4 .
TGCACCAGCAGCCACGAGCTGGCGGGAGCTTTGTATGAGCAGTTCTTC CTSSHELAGALYEQFF . TRBJ2-1 TRBV1 .
TGTGCCAGTAGTATAAGTGCGGGAGTAGTAGATACGCAGTATTTT CASSISAGVVDTQYF . TRBJ2-3 TRBV19 TRBD2
TGTGCCAGCAGCCCTACACAGGGTATAGGTCAGCCCCAGCATTTT CASSPTQGIGQPQHF . TRBJ1-5 TRBV5-8 .
TGTGCCAGCAGTGCCCCCGGAGGGGCGGAGGAAAAACTGTTTTTT CASSAPGGAEEKLFF . TRBJ1-4 TRBV28 .
TGTGCCAGCAGTGACTGTTCGGGACTAGCGAGAACCTACGAGCAGTACTTC CASSDCSGLARTYEQYF . TRBJ2-7 TRBV6-4 TRBD2
TGTGCCAGCAGCCCAACCGGGTCTAACTATGGCTACACCTTC CASSPTGSNYGYTF . TRBJ1-2 TRBV9 .
TGCAGCGTTGTCCGGGACAGAAACACCGGGGAGCTGTTTTTT CSVVRDRNTGELFF . TRBJ2-2 TRBV29-1 TRBD1
TGTGCCAGAAGCTTAGTAGGAGGAGAGACCCAGTACTTC CARSLVGGETQYF few TRBJ2-5 TRBV7-5 .
TGTGCCAGCAGCGTTATTAACTATGGCTACACCTTC CASSVINYGYTF . TRBJ1-2 TRBV28 .
TGCGCCAGCAGCCCCACATACAGAGTAACGAACACCGGGGAGCTGTTTTTT CASSPTYRVTNTGELFF . TRBJ2-2 TRBV5-1 .
TGTGCCAGCAGCTTAGCGCAAGCGGGTCTACCCTACAATGAGCAGTTCTTC CASSLAQAGLPYNEQFF . TRBJ2-1 TRBV7-6 .
TGTGCCAGCAGTCCCGGGACAGAACGACAAGAGACCCAGTACTTC CASSPGTERQETQYF . TRBJ2-5 TRBV5-5 TRBD1
TGTGCCAGTAGTATTGGGGCGTACCAAGAGACCCAGTACTTC CASSIGAYQETQYF . TRBJ2-5 TRBV19 .
TGTGCCAGCAGCCAAGTTATAGGAGGCTCCTACAATGAGCAGTTCTTC CASSQVIGGSYNEQFF few TRBJ2-1 TRBV14 .
TGTGCCAGCAGCTATAGCGGGGGGTACACCGGGGAGCTGTTTTTT CASSYSGGYTGELFF . TRBJ2-2 TRBV13 TRBD2
TGTGCCAGCAGTGACGGCGGCACTGAAGCTTTCTTT CASSDGGTEAFF . TRBJ1-1 TRBV6-4 .
TGTGCCAGCAGTGAAGAGGCAGGGATGAACACTGAAGCTTTCTTT CASSEEAGMNTEAFF once TRBJ1-1 TRBV6-1 .
TGTGCCTGGAGTGGCTTGAGCGTCACTGAAGCTTTCTTT CAWSGLSVTEAFF once TRBJ1-1 TRBV30 .
TGTGCCAGTACGGTGGTTAGGGGTGGCAATCAGCCCCAGCATTTT CASTVVRGGNQPQHF . TRBJ1-5 TRBV6-1 .
TGTGCCAGCCGACAGGGGGAGGATGGCTACACCTTC CASRQGEDGYTF . TRBJ1-2 TRBV28 TRBD1
TGTGCCAGCAGAGGGACATTTGGGGAGAACACTGAAGCTTTCTTT CASRGTFGENTEAFF . TRBJ1-1 TRBV28 .
TGTGCCAGCAGCTTAGGGGGGGTAAACACTGAAGCTTTCTTT CASSLGGVNTEAFF . TRBJ1-1 TRBV7-2 .
TGCGCCAGCAAAGGAGACCTCGAATCCTACGAGCAGTACTTC CASKGDLESYEQYF . TRBJ2-7 TRBV5-1 .
TGTGCCAGCAGCCCTAGCGGGGGCGGGGACATTCAGTACTTC CASSPSGGGDIQYF . TRBJ2-4 TRBV7-9 TRBD2
TGCGCCAGCAGCCTCACCCCGGCGGGGGGGCCGAACGAGCAGTACTTC CASSLTPAGGPNEQYF few TRBJ2-7 TRBV4-1 TRBD2
TGTGCCAGAGGTCTAACTTTACAGGCAACGAATGAAAAACTGTTTTTT CARGLTLQATNEKLFF once TRBJ1-4 TRBV27 .
TGTGCCAGCAGCTCCGCGGTTTCCTACAATGAGCAGTTCTTC CASSSAVSYNEQFF . TRBJ2-1 TRBV5-4 .
TGTGCCAGCAGCTGGGGGGGGCGGGACGGAAGGTCGGGCTACAATGAGCAGTTCTTC CASSWGGRDGRSGYNEQFF . TRBJ2-1 TRBV5-4 .
TGTGCCAGCAGTCGGACAGGGGGCTACCAGCCCCAGCATTTT CASSRTGGYQPQHF . TRBJ1-5 TRBV6-5 TRBD1
TGTGCCAGTAGTTCGGGAGGCGACAGCGGCTCTGGGGCCAACGTCCTGACTTTC CASSSGGDSGSGANVLTF . TRBJ2-6 TRBV19 TRBD2
TGTGCCAGTAGTGGGGCCCACTCCGGGGGAAATCAGCCCCAGCATTTT CASSGAHSGGNQPQHF . TRBJ1-5 TRBV19 .
TGTGCCAGCAGCTTCAAGCGGGAGTACACCGGGGAGCTGTTTTTT CASSFKREYTGELFF . TRBJ2-2 TRBV2 TRBD2
TGTGCCAGCAGCCCTGCGACCCAGGGCGGCTACACCTTC CASSPATQGGYTF . TRBJ1-2 TRBV9 .